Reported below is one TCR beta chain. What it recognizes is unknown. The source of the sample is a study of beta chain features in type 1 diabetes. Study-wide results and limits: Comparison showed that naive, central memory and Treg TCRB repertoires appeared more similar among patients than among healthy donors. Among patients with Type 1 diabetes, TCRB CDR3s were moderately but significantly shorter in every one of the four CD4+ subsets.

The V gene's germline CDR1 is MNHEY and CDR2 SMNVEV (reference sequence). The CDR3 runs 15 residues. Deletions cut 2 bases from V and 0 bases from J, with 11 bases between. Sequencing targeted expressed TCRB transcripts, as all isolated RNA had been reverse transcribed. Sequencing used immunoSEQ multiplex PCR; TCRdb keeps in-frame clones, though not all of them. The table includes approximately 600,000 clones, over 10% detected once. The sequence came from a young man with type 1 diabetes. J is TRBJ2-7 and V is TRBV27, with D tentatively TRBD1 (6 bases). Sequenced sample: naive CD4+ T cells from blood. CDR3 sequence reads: CASSLEGVSSYEQYF. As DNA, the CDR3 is TGTGCCAGCAGTTTAGAGGGGGTGAGCTCCTACGAGCAGTACTTC.